Included here is one T cell receptor (beta chain) sequence, with context. This CDR3 is built from 18 residues. Germline CDR1 ENHRY, CDR2 SYGVKD. Unmatched junction bases numbered 11, after V lost 8 bases and J lost 2 bases. These data are taken from a study of blood T cell repertoires in COVID-19. About the study: Samples representing acute and convalescent COVID-19 were sourced from the United States, Italy and Spain. Nucleic acid was either cDNA or gDNA, and it came from T cells, B-cell-depleted T cells, or PBMCs.

Method: immunoSEQ multiplex PCR; TCRdb's copy keeps in-frame clones and lacks some. The data hold over 120,000 clones, with about 76% observed a single time. This clonotype was sampled from a woman aged 70 to 79 with COVID-19, enrolled during active disease. The sequencing sample was made of peripheral blood. The V gene is TRBV10-3, the J gene TRBJ2-1; 14 bases line up with TRBD2. The CDR3 DNA sequence: TGTGCCATCGCCGGGACTAGCGGGGGCGCGACTACCTACAATGAGCAGTTCTTC. This translates into CAIAGTSGGATTYNEQFF.